Below are 9 T cell receptor beta chains sequenced from a single sample in a study of T cells after yellow fever vaccination. TCRdb passed the 5' RACE reads through MiXCR, listing each CDR3 protein once. This sample yields some 320,000 distinct CDR3 sequences, of which 8.7% are seen a single time; about 3% belongs to the top ten. The material sequenced was CD4+ T cells sorted from PBMCs, taken 5 days after the yellow fever booster vaccination. The receptors here all came from a man aged 18 to 30 who received the YFV17D yellow fever vaccine.

This clonotype was picked up many times. The rearrangement links TRBV20-1 to TRBJ2-3; possibly TRBD1 or TRBD2 for D (5 bases each). CDR1 and CDR2 (germline): DFQATT, SNEGSKA (reference sequence). The CDR3 contains 16 residues. V shed 2 bases and J shed 2 bases, with 17 bases lying between them. CDR3 nucleotides: TGCAGTGCTAGATCCGGGACGCCCGCTATCACAGATACGCAGTATTTT. It specifies CSARSGTPAITDTQYF.

The V gene is TRBV5-1, the J gene TRBJ2-5, with TRBD2 identical over 12 bases. This CDR3 has 17 amino acids. The germline V gene encodes CDR1 SGHRS and CDR2 YFSETQ. V dropped 4 bases and J dropped 5; count of bases not matched to a gene: 12. The CDR3 sequence: CASSAGVSGTSGETQYF. DNA for the CDR3: TGCGCCAGCAGCGCCGGGGTCTCCGGGACTAGCGGGGAGACCCAGTACTTC.

CDR3 in amino acids: CASSFTTGLNYGYTF. The CDR3 DNA follows: TGTGCCAGCAGCTTCACGACAGGGCTTAACTATGGCTACACCTTC. The rearrangement links TRBV7-8 to TRBJ1-2; TRBD1 aligns across 7 bases. Germline values: CDR1 SGHVS, CDR2 FQNEAQ. The CDR3 length is 15 residues. Trimming cost V 3 bases and J 1 base; bases outside gene matches: 5.

V gene TRBV5-5 combines with J gene TRBJ1-2, with a weak D call TRBD1 (6 bases). Looked up from germline, CDR1 is SGHKS and CDR2 is YYEKEE (reference sequence). The germline V and J ends were trimmed by 2 bases and 5 bases, with 16 bases remaining between them. The CDR3 sequence is 15 residues long. The CDR3 DNA reads TGTGCCAGCAGCTTTTTTCTGGGGACACAATATGGCTACACCTTC. Amino acid sequence: CASSFFLGTQYGYTF.

Written as DNA, the CDR3 is TGCAGTGCTAGAGCCAGGGCCGAAGATACGCAGTATTTT. It is translated as CSARARAEDTQYF. The J gene is TRBJ2-3, the V gene TRBV20-1; D possibly corresponds to TRBD1 (5 bases). CDR3 size: 13 residues. Trimming took 1 base from V and 5 from J, leaving 10 bases between them. Germline V gene lookup returns CDR1 DFQATT and CDR2 SNEGSKA (reference sequence).

A few counts support this clonotype. In DNA form, the CDR3 reads TGTGCCAGCAGCTTAGATGGGGGGGAAGATACGCAGTATTTT. It translates to CASSLDGGEDTQYF. The chain has TRBV7-9 and TRBJ2-3; 7 positions agree with TRBD2. The V gene's germline CDR1 is SEHNR and CDR2 FQNEAQ (reference sequence). There are 14 residues in the CDR3. With 1 base clipped from V and 5 bases from J, the junction kept 3 bases outside the gene matches.

The chain links TRBV4-2 to TRBJ1-4, with 8 bases lining up with TRBD1. Germline CDR1 reads LGHNA; CDR2 reads YNFKEQ. This CDR3 spans 14 amino acids. Germline trimming cut 2 bases from V and 5 bases from J; bases unmatched to any gene: 1. This CDR3 is CASSQRQGNEKLFF. The CDR3 DNA reads as TGTGCCAGCAGCCAACGACAGGGGAATGAAAAACTGTTTTTT.

This clonotype was seen ten or more times. The J gene is TRBJ2-3, the V gene TRBV12-3 or TRBV12-4; D remains ambiguous. The CDR3 is 12 residues long. Trimming pared 3 bases from V and 7 bases from J, leaving 8 bases between. CDR3 sequence (DNA): TGTGCCAGCAGTTTTGGTGGGAATACGCAGTATTTT. Protein product: CASSFGGNTQYF.

The chain couples TRBV20-1 to TRBJ2-1, with TRBD2 matching over 13 bases. Germline V lookup: CDR1 DFQATT, CDR2 SNEGSKA (reference sequence). The CDR3 covers 14 residues. The V gene end was trimmed by 3 bases and the J gene end by 5 bases; junction bases not matched to a gene: 1. The CDR3 loop is CSASGTSGDNEQFF. For the CDR3, the DNA is TGCAGTGCTAGTGGGACTAGCGGGGACAATGAGCAGTTCTTC.